This T cell receptor beta chain derives from a study of blood T cells in healthy people across ages. Alongside a J-beta primer mix, a sample-barcoded 5' primer served in a second PCR lasting roughly 6 to 12 cycles. TCRdb reanalysed the 5' RACE reads using MiXCR and keeps one entry per CDR3 protein. The sample includes fewer than 2,000,000 distinct CDR3 sequences, around 36% of them seen just once. Germline CDR1 reads LGHDT; CDR2 reads YNNKEL (reference sequence). Unmatched junction bases numbered 7, after V lost 1 base and J lost 5 bases. This CDR3 comprises 16 residues. This clonotype came up a few times. Its antigen remains unidentified. Study-wide findings and caveats: Roughly linearly, TCR beta diversity per million T cells fell as age increased.

The sample comprised blood. This clonotype was sampled from a woman under 40 in good health. This chain links TRBV3-1 with TRBJ2-3, with 9 bases identical to TRBD2. The CDR3 DNA reads TGTGCCAGCAGCCAAGTCCTAGCGGGGCTTGGAGATACGCAGTATTTT. Translating gives CASSQVLAGLGDTQYF.